Listed below are T cell receptor beta chains from one sample, sequenced in a study of T cell repertoires in cytomegalovirus infection. MiXCR was run by TCRdb on the reads, yielding one entry per CDR3 protein. This table has approximately 990,000 distinct CDR3 sequences, 31% appearing once. These TCRs' antigens remain unknown. The starting material was cultured CD8+ T cells from PBMCs, obtained from culture after CMV antigen stimulation. Every receptor here comes from a human donor in good health (CMV status not recorded). Some clones in this sample may be carry-over from other donors' samples. The CDR3 runs from the conserved cysteine through the conserved F or W. D genes are given only for firm matches. Clone size appears in some rows only: once, few, many, or a class for an expanded clone.

j_call cdr3_length clone_size d_call v_call cdr3_aa cdr3_nt
TRBJ1-1 16 . TRBD1 TRBV7-9 CASSLGTGEENTEAFF TGTGCCAGCAGCTTAGGGACAGGGGAGGAGAACACTGAAGCTTTCTTT
TRBJ1-1 14 few . TRBV6-5 CASSYALGNTEAFF TGTGCCAGCAGTTACGCCTTGGGGAACACTGAAGCTTTCTTT
TRBJ1-5 14 many . TRBV7-9 CASSLGGRGQPQHF TGTGCCAGCAGCTTGGGAGGGAGAGGTCAGCCCCAGCATTTT
TRBJ2-7 14 . . TRBV6-1 CASSGGTETYEQYF TGTGCCAGCAGTGGCGGGACAGAGACCTACGAGCAGTACTTC
TRBJ2-7 14 . . TRBV7-9 CASSLGPGRYEQYF TGTGCCAGCAGCTTAGGGCCGGGCAGGTACGAGCAGTACTTC
TRBJ1-5 14 . TRBD1 TRBV20-1 CSASVAGGDQPQHF TGCAGTGCTTCTGTCGCAGGGGGCGATCAGCCCCAGCATTTT
TRBJ1-1 16 few . TRBV15 CATSSTGRKRGTEAFF TGTGCCACCAGCAGTACCGGACGGAAGCGGGGCACTGAAGCTTTCTTT
TRBJ2-1 18 many . TRBV4-3 CASSQDWSSFGSYNEQFF TGCGCCAGCAGCCAAGATTGGAGTAGTTTTGGAAGCTACAATGAGCAGTTCTTC
TRBJ2-2 15 . TRBD1 TRBV6-2/TRBV6-3 CASGAGTANTGELFF TGTGCCAGCGGCGCCGGGACAGCGAACACCGGGGAGCTGTTTTTT
TRBJ1-2 15 many TRBD1 TRBV12-3/TRBV12-4 CASSLGRNRGPGYTF TGTGCCAGCAGTTTGGGTCGGAACAGGGGGCCTGGCTACACCTTC
TRBJ1-1 15 . . TRBV27 CASSSSETKNTEAFF TGTGCCAGCAGTTCCTCCGAGACAAAGAACACTGAAGCTTTCTTT
TRBJ2-1 13 . . TRBV4-1 CASSQIGENEQFF TGTGCCAGCAGCCAGATAGGGGAAAATGAGCAGTTCTTC
TRBJ1-5 14 . . TRBV5-6 CASSLYGSYQPQHF TGTGCCAGCAGCTTGTATGGGAGCTATCAGCCCCAGCATTTT
TRBJ1-3 13 few TRBD1 TRBV28 CASGRQGGNTIYF TGTGCCAGCGGTCGACAGGGCGGAAACACCATATATTTT
TRBJ1-1 12 . . TRBV19 CASSAGALDAFF TGTGCCAGTAGTGCCGGGGCTTTAGACGCTTTCTTT
TRBJ2-7 13 few . TRBV6-5 CASSYANNYEQYF TGTGCCAGCAGTTACGCGAACAACTACGAGCAGTACTTC
TRBJ1-3 13 many . TRBV20-1 CSAVQGMGNTIYF TGCAGTGCAGTCCAGGGCATGGGAAACACCATATATTTT
TRBJ2-1 16 . . TRBV5-6 CASSWGRTVEDNEQFF TGTGCCAGCAGCTGGGGACGGACCGTTGAGGACAATGAGCAGTTCTTC
TRBJ2-7 14 . TRBD2 TRBV7-9 CASSLVGLATEQYF TGTGCCAGCAGCTTAGTGGGACTAGCGACAGAGCAGTACTTC
TRBJ1-2 13 few . TRBV6-5 CASSWRNNYGYTF TGTGCCAGCAGTTGGCGGAATAACTATGGCTACACCTTC
TRBJ2-1 13 many . TRBV7-9 CASRITSGDEQFF TGTGCCAGCAGAATAACCTCGGGAGATGAGCAGTTCTTC
TRBJ1-2 16 once TRBD1 TRBV27 CASSARTGGDNYGYTF TGTGCCAGCAGTGCGCGGACAGGGGGCGATAACTATGGCTACACCTTC
TRBJ2-1 17 few TRBD2 TRBV2 CASMGSSGRSSYNEQFF TGTGCCAGCATGGGTTCTAGCGGGAGAAGCTCCTACAATGAGCAGTTCTTC
TRBJ1-1 13 many TRBD1 TRBV7-9 CASVRQGGTEAFF TGTGCCAGCGTCCGACAGGGAGGCACTGAAGCTTTCTTT
TRBJ2-1 15 . . TRBV9 CASSEASSPYNEQFF TGTGCCAGCAGCGAGGCTTCATCCCCCTACAATGAGCAGTTCTTC